Here is one T cell receptor (beta chain) with its context. The CDR3 sequence is 16 residues long. Germline CDR1 reads MGHDK; CDR2 reads SYGVNS. Trimming took 2 bases from V and 3 from J; bases not matched to a gene: 7. This sample is drawn from a study of OX40 agonist ivuxolimab in advanced cancers. The data were produced by immunoSEQ multiplex PCR, yet TCRdb's version contains in-frame clones alone and is incomplete. Of 30,000 to 35,000 clones in the sample, roughly 85% were seen once. The receptor was isolated from an adult with an advanced solid tumor such as melanoma, head and neck, liver or kidney cancer. This material consisted of CD4+ or CD8+ T cells sorted from blood, taken in a trial of the OX40 agonist ivuxolimab. The rearrangement joins TRBV25-1 to TRBJ1-3; TRBD1 matches 7 bases. The CDR3 DNA follows: TGTGCCAGCAGTGAACCAACAGGGGACGGTGGAAACACCATATATTTT. This encodes CASSEPTGDGGNTIYF.